The sequence of this T cell receptor beta chain was determined in a study of OX40 agonist ivuxolimab in advanced cancers. On the study more broadly: All patients had ivuxolimab intravenously every 2 weeks at 0.01 to 10 mg/kg. Prior anti-PD-1, anti-PD-L1 or anti-CTLA-4 therapy did not bar entry, and approximately 43% had some.

Whole-study findings and limits: The mean number of expanded clones was higher in CD8+ T cells than in CD4+.

Sequencing used immunoSEQ multiplex PCR; TCRdb keeps in-frame clones, though not all of them. The sample contains more than 85,000 clones, around 90% of which appear only once. Per the germline V gene, CDR1 is WSHSY and CDR2 is SAAADI. V was clipped by 3 bases and J by 6 bases; unmatched bases: 5. This CDR3 is 16 amino acids long. This clone was picked up one time. Its matching antigen is unknown. The sequencing used CD4+ or CD8+ T cells sorted from blood, collected in a trial of the OX40 agonist ivuxolimab. This receptor was obtained from an adult with an advanced solid tumor such as melanoma, head and neck, liver or kidney cancer. The rearrangement joins TRBV10-2 to TRBJ2-1, with 13 bases identical to TRBD2. In DNA form, the CDR3 reads TGCGCCAGCAGTGAAGGGACTAGCGGGGAGATCAATGAGCAGTTCTTC. This gives the protein CASSEGTSGEINEQFF.